This T cell receptor (beta chain) is drawn from a study of human T cells and chemical hapten exposure. The study used a library that attached unique molecular identifiers to individual cDNA molecules. How the authors handled the data: Counting gave a median of around 100,000 TCRs per sample, with values ranging from about 23,224 to 700,000. TCRdb redid the calling of the 5' RACE reads with MiXCR, one entry per CDR3 protein. These V and J calls rely on TCRdb rather than the paper's analysis. The sample records 95,000 to 120,000 distinct CDR3 sequences, 15% to 20% being singletons. It was unfractionated whole blood from which total RNA was extracted. This clonotype was counted a few times. V was pared by 5 bases and J by 4 bases, with 9 bases of the junction left unmatched. The CDR3 extends over 15 amino acids. Germline V gives CDR1 LGHNT, CDR2 FRNRAP.

This receptor was obtained from a human donor in good health. The rearrangement joins TRBV12-5 to TRBJ2-3; 7 nucleotides agree with TRBD2. CDR3 bases: TGTGCTAGTGGTAGCGGGACCACGGAGTCAGATACGCAGTATTTT. Protein sequence: CASGSGTTESDTQYF.